The 14 T cell receptor beta chains below were found in one sample sequenced in a study of technical replicates of blood from a handful of donors. The method was immunoSEQ multiplex PCR; TCRdb's version includes in-frame clones alone and lacks a portion of them. The table has 60,000 to 65,000 clones, 85% to 95% seen once. Material for sequencing was PBMCs. The source of these receptors is a human donor in good health. Some clones in this sample may be carry-over from other donors' samples.

For the CDR3, the DNA is TGTGCCAGCAGCGTAGTCGGGGGTACAGATACGCAGTATTTT. Protein sequence: CASSVVGGTDTQYF. The chain carries TRBV9 and TRBJ2-3; D perhaps matches TRBD2 (6 bases). V was shortened by 0 bases and J by 3 bases, with 8 bases between the two germline ends. From germline, CDR1 is SGDLS and CDR2 YYNGEE. CDR3 length equals 14 residues.

The rearrangement links TRBV9 to TRBJ2-2; TRBD2 matches 7 bases. Germline trimming cut 6 bases from V and 9 bases from J; bases unmatched to any gene: 14. The CDR3 spans 15 residues. Per germline, CDR1 SGDLS and CDR2 YYNGEE. Here the CDR3 DNA reads TGTGCCAGCACCCACCCCTCCGGGACTACGAGGGAGCTGTTTTTT. Translation gives CASTHPSGTTRELFF.

The chain's CDR3 is CASSQEGDRGYEQYF. CDR3 in DNA: TGTGCCAGCAGCCAAGAGGGGGACAGGGGTTACGAGCAGTACTTC. V usage is TRBV4-2 and J usage is TRBJ2-7; 10 bases fit TRBD1. This CDR3 has 15 amino acids. Germline lookup yields CDR1 LGHNA and CDR2 YNFKEQ. V dropped 0 bases and J dropped 4; count of bases not matched to a gene: 3.

The V gene is TRBV13, the J gene TRBJ2-7, with D perhaps matching TRBD2 (5 bases). The V and J ends lost 5 bases and 6 bases respectively, with 14 bases between them. The germline CDR1 and CDR2 sequences are PRHDT and FYEKMQ (reference sequence). The CDR3 loop spans 13 amino acids. The CDR3 sequence is CASSRSGSGEQYF. The CDR3 DNA sequence: TGTGCCAGCAGCCGATCGGGGTCGGGCGAGCAGTACTTC.

This clone was observed a handful of times. The chain uses TRBV4-2 and TRBJ2-7, with D maybe TRBD2 (6 bases). The CDR3 totals 15 residues. The ends were cut back, 4 bases at V and 2 bases at J, with 15 bases in the middle. The V gene's germline CDR1 is LGHNA and CDR2 YNFKEQ. This CDR3 is CASSLIGGTTYEQYF. The CDR3 DNA sequence: TGTGCCAGCAGCCTAATCGGGGGAACCACCTACGAGCAGTACTTC.

The rearrangement links TRBV2 to TRBJ2-2; 12 bases map to TRBD2. This CDR3 has 16 amino acids. Germline values: CDR1 SNHLY, CDR2 FYNNEI. J was trimmed by 7 bases and V by 8 bases; bases with no gene match: 11. The CDR3 spells CASGLLAGGRSGELFF. Here the CDR3 DNA reads TGTGCCAGCGGCTTACTAGCGGGAGGCCGCAGCGGGGAGCTGTTTTTT.

The genes are TRBV5-5 and TRBJ2-2; D perhaps matches TRBD2 (5 bases). This CDR3 has 15 residues. V lost 1 base and J lost 4, with 11 bases in between. CDR1 and CDR2 from the germline V gene are SGHKS and YYEKEE (reference sequence). The CDR3 DNA sequence: TGTGCCAGCAGCTTGCGGCTAGCTGCCACCGGGGAGCTGTTTTTT. It yields the protein CASSLRLAATGELFF.

V usage is TRBV4-1 and J usage is TRBJ2-7; 10 bases map to TRBD2. Germline V gene data show CDR1 as MGHRA and CDR2 as YSYEKL. The J segment lost 7 bases and the V segment lost 2 bases, leaving 14 bases of the junction unmatched. The CDR3 runs 17 residues. The DNA for the CDR3 is TGCGCCAGCAGCCAACCACGCCTAGCGGGGGACCTTAGGGAGCAGTACTTC. Its protein product is CASSQPRLAGDLREQYF.

Here the CDR3 reads CASSFQENTEAFF. CDR3 DNA: TGTGCCAGCAGTTTTCAGGAGAACACTGAAGCTTTCTTT. The chain employs TRBV27 and TRBJ1-1; D is uncertain. The CDR3 is made up of 13 amino acids. V lost 3 bases to trimming and J lost 1 base, with 6 bases between them. Germline values: CDR1 MNHEY, CDR2 SMNVEV (reference sequence).

This clone was recorded many times. The rearrangement links TRBV27 to TRBJ2-7; 7 bases are a match to TRBD1. Trimming at V came to 5 bases and at J to 2 bases, leaving 6 bases not matched to a gene. The CDR3 loop spans 14 amino acids. The germline V gene encodes CDR1 MNHEY and CDR2 SMNVEV (reference sequence). The DNA for the CDR3 is TGTGCCAGCAGTGCGAGGGACAGTACCTACGAGCAGTACTTC. Translation gives CASSARDSTYEQYF.

In DNA, the CDR3 is TGTGCCAGCAGCTTAGCGGGGCAGGGGACCTATGGCTACACCTTC. As protein: CASSLAGQGTYGYTF. The V call is TRBV7-2, the J call TRBJ1-2, with a possible D match to TRBD1 (6 bases). The CDR3 is made up of 15 amino acids. Germline V gene sequence: CDR1 SGHTA, CDR2 FQGNSA. V lost 0 bases and J lost 4, with 12 bases in between.

The chain combines TRBV23-1 with TRBJ2-2; no definite D call. TRBV23-1 is an ORF; its function is uncertain. This CDR3 has 16 residues. V gave up 0 bases and J gave up 4 bases, with 12 bases separating them. In nucleotides, the CDR3 is TGCGCCAGCAGTCAATCGATCCCAGTTACCACCGGGGAGCTGTTTTTT. This codes for CASSQSIPVTTGELFF.

CDR3 amino acids: CASSYSRTGWYEQYF. Written as DNA, the CDR3 is TGTGCCAGCAGTTACTCTAGGACAGGGTGGTACGAGCAGTACTTC. The chain links TRBV6-5 to TRBJ2-7, with 8 bases fitting TRBD1. Germline CDR1 MNHEY, CDR2 SVGAGI. Trimming cost V 0 bases and J 4 bases; bases outside gene matches: 5. The CDR3 totals 15 residues.

The V call is TRBV11-3, the J call TRBJ2-1; D perhaps matches TRBD2 (6 bases). Trimming cost V 3 bases and J 13 bases, with 13 bases left between them. The CDR3 has 12 amino acids. Germline CDR1 and CDR2: SGHNT and YENEEA. This CDR3 reads CASSLGGGAQFF. The CDR3 region has the DNA TGTGCCAGCAGCTTGGGGGGTGGGGCCCAGTTCTTC.